These T cell receptor beta chains were read from a single sample in a study of blood T cell repertoires in COVID-19. Sequenced by immunoSEQ multiplex PCR; TCRdb stores in-frame clones only, minus some. The repertoire consists of 140,000 to 150,000 clones, with less than 90% occurring once and the leading ten covering almost 6%. Sequencing used PBMCs or T cells enriched from blood (not recorded which). The receptors originated from a woman aged 50 to 65 who had been exposed to COVID-19. Both conserved end residues are part of each CDR3. A D gene is named only where the DNA matches it firmly. A row's size may be missing; if present it is once, few, many or a size class.

v_gene	abundance	d_gene	j_gene	CDR3aa	CDR3nt
TRBV6-5	.	.	TRBJ1-3	CASAVRSGNTIYF	TGTGCCAGCGCAGTTCGCTCTGGAAACACCATATATTTT
TRBV5-1	.	.	TRBJ2-1	CASSLEGVRYNEQFF	TGCGCCAGCAGCTTGGAGGGGGTACGGTACAATGAGCAGTTCTTC
TRBV5-1	.	.	TRBJ2-5	CASSLARETQYF	TGCGCCAGCAGCTTGGCCCGGGAGACCCAGTACTTC
TRBV5-1	.	TRBD2	TRBJ2-1	CASSLLTSVSQEQFF	TGCGCCAGCAGCTTGCTCACTAGCGTGAGTCAGGAGCAGTTCTTC
TRBV15	.	.	TRBJ1-5	CATSGAGWPQHF	TGTGCCACCAGCGGGGCCGGATGGCCCCAGCATTTT
TRBV2	few	TRBD1	TRBJ1-1	CASSTGQGNAEAFF	TGTGCCAGCAGTACTGGACAGGGGAACGCTGAAGCTTTCTTT
TRBV2	.	TRBD1	TRBJ2-3	CASMVDRGADTQYF	TGTGCCAGCATGGTAGACAGGGGAGCAGATACGCAGTATTTT
TRBV6-2/TRBV6-3	.	TRBD2	TRBJ2-7	CASSRDYQYEQYF	TGTGCCAGCAGCAGGGACTACCAATACGAGCAGTACTTC
TRBV15	.	.	TRBJ2-3	CATSMEGTVGADTQYF	TGTGCCACCAGCATGGAGGGGACCGTTGGGGCAGATACGCAGTATTTT
TRBV5-1	once	TRBD2	TRBJ2-3	CASSLNSGRQDTQYF	TGCGCCAGCAGCTTGAATAGCGGGAGGCAAGATACGCAGTATTTT
TRBV5-4	.	.	TRBJ2-3	CASSAYTDTQYF	TGTGCCAGCAGCGCCTACACAGATACGCAGTATTTT
TRBV25-1	many	TRBD2	TRBJ2-1	CASSEFPSGSYQFF	TGTGCCAGCAGTGAATTCCCTAGCGGGAGTTATCAGTTCTTC
TRBV18	.	.	TRBJ2-7	CASSLTTSPGEQYF	TGTGCCAGCTCACTAACTACTTCTCCCGGCGAGCAGTACTTC
TRBV9	.	TRBD1	TRBJ1-1	CASSFGTGVPEAFF	TGTGCCAGCAGCTTCGGGACAGGGGTTCCTGAAGCTTTCTTT
TRBV10-3	.	.	TRBJ1-6	CAISDSGPAPLHF	TGTGCCATCAGTGATAGCGGTCCAGCACCCCTCCACTTT
TRBV5-1	once	.	TRBJ2-5	CASSLGLFETQYF	TGCGCCAGCAGCTTAGGACTTTTCGAGACCCAGTACTTC
TRBV19	few	TRBD1	TRBJ1-5	CASSIPGQGARQPQHF	TGTGCCAGTAGTATACCGGGACAGGGGGCCCGACAGCCCCAGCATTTT
TRBV6-1	.	.	TRBJ1-2	CASSEQINYGYTF	TGTGCCAGCAGTGAACAGATTAACTATGGCTACACCTTC
TRBV9	.	TRBD2	TRBJ2-7	CASSVDGGNYEQYF	TGTGCCAGCAGCGTAGACGGGGGGAACTACGAGCAGTACTTC
TRBV21-1	few	.	TRBJ2-1	CASRRGARDWYNEQFF	TGTGCCAGCCGTAGAGGGGCCCGGGACTGGTACAATGAGCAGTTCTTC
TRBV19	.	TRBD1	TRBJ1-2	CASSLIDRDYGYTF	TGTGCCAGTAGTCTCATCGACAGGGACTATGGCTACACCTTC
TRBV5-4	.	.	TRBJ2-1	CASSSSAQRSVHNEQFF	TGTGCCAGCAGCAGCTCGGCCCAGCGTTCTGTACACAATGAGCAGTTCTTC
TRBV12-5	.	.	TRBJ1-1	CASGLGLEAFF	TGTGCTAGTGGTTTGGGGCTTGAAGCTTTCTTT
TRBV19	.	TRBD1	TRBJ1-5	CASGTGPEQPQHF	TGTGCCAGCGGGACAGGGCCTGAGCAGCCCCAGCATTTT
TRBV7-8	.	TRBD2	TRBJ2-1	CASSSGLAGIYEQFF	TGTGCCAGCAGCTCGGGACTAGCGGGGATATATGAGCAGTTCTTC
TRBV2	few	TRBD2	TRBJ2-1	CASRRTSGSDEQFF	TGTGCCAGCAGGCGGACTAGCGGGAGTGATGAGCAGTTCTTC
TRBV7-6	.	.	TRBJ1-6	CASSLEVARSPLHF	TGTGCCAGCAGCTTAGAGGTCGCGAGGTCACCCCTCCACTTT
TRBV6-2/TRBV6-3	once	TRBD2	TRBJ2-3	CASSPTSGGADTQYF	TGTGCCAGCAGTCCGACTAGCGGGGGTGCAGATACGCAGTATTTT
TRBV10-1	.	.	TRBJ1-2	CASSDSINYGYTF	TGCGCCAGCTCGGACAGCATCAACTATGGCTACACCTTC
TRBV6-2/TRBV6-3	.	TRBD2	TRBJ2-1	CASSRKLAGVRSYNEQFF	TGTGCCAGCAGCCGGAAACTAGCGGGAGTTAGGTCCTACAATGAGCAGTTCTTC
TRBV12-5	once	TRBD2	TRBJ2-7	CASGYGTSGTYEQYF	TGTGCTAGTGGATACGGGACTAGCGGGACCTACGAGCAGTACTTC
TRBV14	.	.	TRBJ2-7	CASSVVGRSEQYF	TGTGCCAGCAGCGTGGTCGGAAGGAGCGAGCAGTACTTC
TRBV9	.	.	TRBJ2-3	CASSVAGDRTDTQYF	TGTGCCAGCAGCGTAGCGGGGGATCGCACAGATACGCAGTATTTT